The entry below gives a single TCR beta chain sequence along with its context. Per germline, CDR1 SEHNR and CDR2 FQNEAQ (reference sequence). This CDR3 is built from 13 residues. The J segment lost 7 bases and the V segment lost 5 bases, leaving 2 bases of the junction unmatched. Profiled with immunoSEQ multiplex PCR; TCRdb holds only in-frame clones, not every one. The profile shows some 900,000 clones, less than 85% of them singletons. The sample is drawn from a study of shared clonotypes between healthy human individuals. Sequencing used memory CD4+ T cells sorted from blood. Subset: CD45RA-negative fraction. The TCR comes from a man aged 18 to 35 in good health. The J gene is TRBJ2-4, the V gene TRBV7-9, with 10 positions matching TRBD1. CDR3 protein: CASSQGQGNIQYF. CDR3 DNA sequence: TGTGCCAGCAGCCAGGGACAGGGGAACATTCAGTACTTC.